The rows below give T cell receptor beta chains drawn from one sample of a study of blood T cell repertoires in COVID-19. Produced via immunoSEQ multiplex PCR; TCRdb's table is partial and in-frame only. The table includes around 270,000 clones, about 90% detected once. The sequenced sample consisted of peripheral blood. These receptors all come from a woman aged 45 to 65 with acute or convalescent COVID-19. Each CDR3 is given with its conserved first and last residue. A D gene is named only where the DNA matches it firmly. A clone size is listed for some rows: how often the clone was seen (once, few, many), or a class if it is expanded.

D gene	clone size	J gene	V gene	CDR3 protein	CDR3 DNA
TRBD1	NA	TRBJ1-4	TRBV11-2	CASSSGQGREKLFF	TGTGCCAGCAGCTCAGGACAGGGAAGGGAAAAACTGTTTTTT
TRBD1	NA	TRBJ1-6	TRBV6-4	CASSVQGANSPLHF	TGTGCCAGCAGTGTTCAGGGGGCAAATTCACCCCTCCACTTT
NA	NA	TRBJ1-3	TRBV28	CASSFQGLSGNTIYF	TGTGCCAGCAGTTTCCAGGGACTCTCTGGAAACACCATATATTTT
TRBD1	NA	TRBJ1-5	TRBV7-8	CASSFSDRGNQPQHF	TGTGCCAGCAGCTTCTCGGACAGGGGCAATCAGCCCCAGCATTTT
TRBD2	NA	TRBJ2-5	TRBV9	CASSPRPTSGRSETQYF	TGTGCCAGCAGCCCACGACCGACTAGCGGGAGGTCTGAGACCCAGTACTTC
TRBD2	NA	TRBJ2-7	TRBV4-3	CASSQVSPRAGAGEQYF	TGCGCCAGCAGCCAAGTCTCCCCCCGAGCGGGAGCGGGAGAGCAGTACTTC
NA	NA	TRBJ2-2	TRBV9	CASSDRYTGELFF	TGTGCCAGCAGCGACAGATACACCGGGGAGCTGTTTTTT
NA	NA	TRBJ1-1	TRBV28	CASSFEGEGDTEAFF	TGTGCCAGCAGTTTTGAAGGGGAAGGGGACACTGAAGCTTTCTTT
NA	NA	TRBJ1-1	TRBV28	CASSLRPPGNTEAFF	TGTGCCAGCAGTTTACGGCCGCCAGGGAACACTGAAGCTTTCTTT
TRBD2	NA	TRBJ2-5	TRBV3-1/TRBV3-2	CASSRPVAGEQETQYF	TGTGCCAGCAGCCGACCAGTAGCGGGAGAACAAGAGACCCAGTACTTC
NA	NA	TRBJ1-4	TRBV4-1	CASSRNEKLFF	TGCGCCAGCTCGAGAAATGAAAAACTGTTTTTT
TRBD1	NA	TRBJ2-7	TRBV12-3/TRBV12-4	CASKVQGKYEQYF	TGTGCCAGCAAGGTACAGGGGAAATACGAGCAGTACTTC
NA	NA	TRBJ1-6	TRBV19	CASQVRGSPLHF	TGTGCCAGCCAAGTCAGGGGTTCACCCCTCCACTTT
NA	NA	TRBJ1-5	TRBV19	CASSTRQRNQPQHF	TGTGCCAGTAGTACCCGACAGCGCAATCAGCCCCAGCATTTT
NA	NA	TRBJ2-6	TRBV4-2	CASSQDQLSGANVLTF	TGTGCCAGCAGCCAAGACCAGTTGTCTGGGGCCAACGTCCTGACTTTC
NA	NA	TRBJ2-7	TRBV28	CASRAPQGFEQYF	TGTGCCAGCAGGGCGCCACAGGGTTTCGAGCAGTACTTC
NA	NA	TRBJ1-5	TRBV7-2	CASSLRGRPQHF	TGTGCCAGCAGCTTAAGGGGCCGGCCCCAGCATTTT
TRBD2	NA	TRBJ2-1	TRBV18	CASSPDLHRTSGRNGPNEQFF	TGTGCCAGCTCACCGGACTTGCATCGGACTAGCGGGAGAAATGGGCCCAATGAGCAGTTCTTC
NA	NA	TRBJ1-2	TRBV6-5	CASRPDSRQIYTF	TGTGCCAGCAGACCTGACAGCAGGCAAATCTACACCTTC
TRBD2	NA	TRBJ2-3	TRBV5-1	CASSLVASGTLDTQYF	TGCGCCAGCAGCTTGGTGGCTAGCGGGACCCTAGATACGCAGTATTTT
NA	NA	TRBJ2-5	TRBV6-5	CASRYQETQYF	TGTGCCAGCAGGTATCAAGAGACCCAGTACTTC
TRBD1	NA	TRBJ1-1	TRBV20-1	CSAKGAAFF	TGCAGTGCGAAGGGGGCAGCTTTCTTT
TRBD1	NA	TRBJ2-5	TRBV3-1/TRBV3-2	CASSQGGTGGGKTQYF	TGTGCCAGCAGCCAAGGGGGGACAGGGGGCGGGAAGACCCAGTACTTC
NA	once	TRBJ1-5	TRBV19	CASSIFPGSNQPQHF	TGTGCCAGTAGTATCTTTCCAGGTAGCAATCAGCCCCAGCATTTT
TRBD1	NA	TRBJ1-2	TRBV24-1	CATQGAPNYGYTF	TGTGCCACCCAGGGGGCACCCAACTATGGCTACACCTTC
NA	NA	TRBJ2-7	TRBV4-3	CASSRGQNGEQYF	TGCGCCAGCAGCCGAGGACAGAATGGCGAGCAGTACTTC
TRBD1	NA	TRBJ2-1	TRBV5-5	CASSSTGGTGGNEQFF	TGTGCCAGCAGCTCCACGGGCGGGACAGGGGGCAATGAGCAGTTCTTC
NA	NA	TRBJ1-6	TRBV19	CASIGAGYNSPLHF	TGTGCCAGTATTGGGGCAGGGTATAATTCACCCCTCCACTTT
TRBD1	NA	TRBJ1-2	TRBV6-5	CASSRGTGSGYTF	TGTGCCAGCAGTCGGGGGACAGGTTCCGGCTACACCTTC
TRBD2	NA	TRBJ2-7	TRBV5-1	CASSDSGTSGRHEQYF	TGCGCCAGCAGCGACTCCGGGACTAGCGGGAGGCACGAGCAGTACTTC
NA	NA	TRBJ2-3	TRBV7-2	CASSLEILGGSTDTQYF	TGTGCCAGCAGCTTAGAGATATTGGGGGGTAGCACAGATACGCAGTATTTT
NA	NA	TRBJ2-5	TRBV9	CASSVGGRAEGETQYF	TGTGCCAGCAGCGTAGGAGGAAGAGCGGAGGGGGAGACCCAGTACTTC
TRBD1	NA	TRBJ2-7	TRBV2	CASSRQGDEQYF	TGTGCCAGCAGTAGACAGGGCGACGAGCAGTACTTC
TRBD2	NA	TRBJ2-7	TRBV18	CASSPGLAEHYEQYF	TGTGCCAGCTCACCAGGACTAGCGGAGCACTACGAGCAGTACTTC
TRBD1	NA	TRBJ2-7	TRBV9	CASSVQTGGVTEQYF	TGTGCCAGCAGCGTACAGACAGGGGGCGTTACCGAGCAGTACTTC
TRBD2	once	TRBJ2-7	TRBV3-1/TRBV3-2	CASSQLVGTSDIYEQYF	TGTGCCAGCAGCCAACTTGTGGGGACTAGCGATATCTACGAGCAGTACTTC
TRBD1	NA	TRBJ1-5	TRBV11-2	CASSLGTGGQPQHF	TGTGCCAGCAGCTTAGGGACAGGGGGACAGCCCCAGCATTTT
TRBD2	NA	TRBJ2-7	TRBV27	CASSLEIASGSEEQYF	TGTGCCAGCAGTTTAGAAATAGCTAGCGGGAGTGAAGAGCAGTACTTC
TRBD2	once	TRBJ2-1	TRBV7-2	CASSPLVAGGYNEQFF	TGTGCCAGCAGCCCACTAGTGGCGGGAGGGTACAATGAGCAGTTCTTC
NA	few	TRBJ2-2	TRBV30	CAWSRLGAANTGELFF	TGTGCCTGGAGTCGCTTGGGGGCGGCGAACACCGGGGAGCTGTTTTTT